Following are 28 T cell receptor beta chains from one sample sequenced in a study of cytomegalovirus exposure and HLA in healthy donors. PCR primers comprised 60 Vbeta and 13 Jbeta primers. Only in-frame clones appear in the TCRdb table, and some are missing; sequencing was by immunoSEQ multiplex PCR. Among 45,000 to 65,000 clones listed, about 84% were seen once. Sequencing was done on a sample of PBMCs. Receptor source: a man aged 30 to 39 in good health and CMV-seronegative.

The chain employs TRBV27 and TRBJ1-1; D is perhaps TRBD1 (6 bases). This CDR3 has 17 amino acids. Germline CDR1 reads MNHEY; CDR2 reads SMNVEV (reference sequence). Trimming left V 2 bases short and J 4 bases short, with 20 bases between. The CDR3 DNA reads TGTGCCAGCAGTTTAGGGGGGGGCCCTTTCCAGGGCACTGAAGCTTTCTTT. Its protein product is CASSLGGGPFQGTEAFF.

This chain joins TRBV6-1 and TRBJ1-1; 9 bases line up with TRBD1. The CDR3 consists of 13 residues. V was clipped by 6 bases and J by 8 bases; unmatched bases: 7. Germline-derived CDR1 and CDR2 are MNHNS and SASEGT. The CDR3 sequence is CASRGTGTTEAFF. The CDR3 DNA reads as TGTGCCAGCAGGGGGACAGGGACCACCGAAGCTTTCTTT.

This clone came up once. The chain couples TRBV28 to TRBJ1-5; 7 bases are a match to TRBD1. The germline V gene encodes CDR1 MDHEN and CDR2 SYDVKM. V was clipped by 3 bases and J by 1 base; unmatched bases: 12. The CDR3 runs to 18 residues. The CDR3 region is CASSLGYRGAVSNQPQHF. Written as DNA, the CDR3 is TGTGCCAGCAGTTTGGGGTACAGGGGCGCTGTGAGCAATCAGCCCCAGCATTTT.

This clone was detected only once. Other DNA sequences in this sample translate to the same CDR3. The chain combines TRBV4-3 with TRBJ1-4; no clear D gene. V dropped 0 bases and J dropped 5 bases, with 16 bases sitting between them. CDR1 and CDR2 (germline): LGHNA, YSLEER. The CDR3 runs to 17 residues. The DNA of the CDR3 is TGCGCCAGCAGCCAAGATACGGGAGTTATGGGAAATGAAAAACTGTTTTTT. Protein sequence: CASSQDTGVMGNEKLFF.

This sequence joins TRBV10-3 and TRBJ2-1; perhaps TRBD2 as D (6 bases). CDR3 length equals 16 residues. V lost 3 bases and J lost 1, with 13 bases in between. The germline V gene has CDR1 ENHRY and CDR2 SYGVKD. The CDR3 sequence: CAISDHRLVSYNEQFF. In DNA form, the CDR3 reads TGTGCCATCAGTGACCACCGACTAGTTTCCTACAATGAGCAGTTCTTC.

V and J are TRBV30 and TRBJ1-6; the match to TRBD1 covers 7 bases. Germline V lookup: CDR1 GTSNPN, CDR2 SVGIG (reference sequence). CDR3 length: 13 residues. The CDR3 region is CALEDRDNSPLHF. The DNA of the CDR3 is TGTGCTCTGGAAGACAGGGATAATTCACCCCTCCACTTT.

The CDR3: CASSRTMGYEQFF. The DNA for the CDR3 is TGTGCCAGCAGCCGAACAATGGGCTATGAGCAGTTCTTC. The rearrangement joins TRBV6-5 to TRBJ2-1; D gene uncertain. The CDR3 is 13 residues long. Germline-derived CDR1 and CDR2 are MNHEY and SVGAGI. Trimming left V 6 bases short and J 8 bases short, with 14 bases between.

The rearrangement joins TRBV5-4 to TRBJ1-2; D might be TRBD1 (6 bases). The CDR3 has 15 residues. V was cut by 2 bases and J by 0 bases, with 11 bases left in between. The germline gives CDR1 SGHNT, CDR2 YYREEE (reference sequence). CDR3 sequence reads: CASSFRTVANYGYTF. The DNA of the CDR3 is TGTGCCAGCAGCTTCAGGACAGTAGCTAACTATGGCTACACCTTC.

This clone was seen once. CDR3 sequence: CASSLLTTGFQETQYF. Written as DNA, the CDR3 is TGTGCCAGCAGCTTGCTTACGACAGGGTTCCAAGAGACCCAGTACTTC. V is TRBV5-4 and J is TRBJ2-5, with 7 positions matching TRBD1. The ends lost 1 base at V and 1 base at J; junction bases unmatched: 7. The CDR3 is 16 residues long. Germline assignment: CDR1 SGHNT and CDR2 YYREEE (reference sequence).

V is TRBV28 and J is TRBJ2-6, with D tentatively TRBD1 (6 bases). CDR1 and CDR2 from the germline V gene are MDHEN and SYDVKM. The length of the CDR3 is 16 residues. V lost 3 bases, J lost 8 bases, and 17 bases lay in between. CDR3 amino acids: CASSFQGARGTNVLTF. In nucleotides, the CDR3 is TGTGCCAGCAGTTTTCAGGGCGCGAGGGGGACCAACGTCCTGACTTTC.

The chain couples TRBV5-4 to TRBJ2-7; possibly TRBD2 for D (6 bases). Germline V gives CDR1 SGHNT, CDR2 YYREEE (reference sequence). V gave up 5 bases and J gave up 6 bases, with 18 bases separating them. The CDR3 is 14 residues long. CDR3 sequence reads: CASSVPGLPSEQYF. The CDR3 DNA sequence: TGTGCCAGCAGTGTCCCGGGACTTCCGTCCGAGCAGTACTTC.

V usage is TRBV11-3 and J usage is TRBJ2-1; D is unclear. Germline CDR1 reads SGHNT; CDR2 reads YENEEA. Trimming left V 1 base short and J 0 bases short, with 22 bases between. The CDR3 extends over 20 amino acids. The CDR3, as DNA: TGTGCCAGCAGCTTAGGAGTAATAACTATATTCGGAAGCTCCTACAATGAGCAGTTCTTC. It encodes CASSLGVITIFGSSYNEQFF.

This sequence joins TRBV29-1 and TRBJ1-4; 7 nucleotides align to TRBD1. Germline V lookup: CDR1 SQVTM, CDR2 ANQGSEA. V was pared by 1 base and J by 4 bases, with 6 bases of the junction left unmatched. CDR3 length: 15 amino acids. This CDR3 reads CSVEGGTAFNEKLFF. CDR3 nucleotides: TGCAGCGTTGAAGGGGGGACAGCCTTTAATGAAAAACTGTTTTTT. Filled out from reference TRBV29-1 and TRBJ1-4, the complete variable domain reads SAVISQKPSRDICQRGTSLTIQCQVDSQVTMMFWYRQQPGQSLTLIATANQGSEATYESGFVIDKFPISRPNLTFSTLTVSNMSPEDSSIYLCSVEGGTAFNEKLFFGSGTQLSVL.

This rearrangement joins TRBV4-3 to TRBJ2-7, with 11 nucleotides matching TRBD1. Unmatched junction bases numbered 4, after V lost 3 bases and J lost 3 bases. The CDR3 sequence is 15 residues long. From germline, CDR1 is LGHNA and CDR2 YSLEER. Here the CDR3 DNA reads TGCGCCAGCAGCCACTCCGGGACAGGGGGCTACGAGCAGTACTTC. This translates into CASSHSGTGGYEQYF.

This chain uses TRBV4-1 with TRBJ2-1; 9 bases map to TRBD2. Germline CDR1 and CDR2: MGHRA and YSYEKL. With 0 bases clipped from V and 5 bases from J, the junction kept 11 bases outside the gene matches. The CDR3 spans 18 residues. CDR3 in amino acids: CASSQDWGTSRGHNEQFF. The CDR3 DNA reads TGCGCCAGCAGCCAAGATTGGGGGACTAGCCGGGGCCACAATGAGCAGTTCTTC.

The chain joins TRBV7-2 to TRBJ2-3; D unresolved. This CDR3 spans 15 amino acids. Deletions cut 7 bases from V and 2 bases from J, with 16 bases between. Germline values: CDR1 SGHTA, CDR2 FQGNSA. As DNA, the CDR3 is TGTGCCAGCACCATTAGTATTTCGTTCACAGATACGCAGTATTTT. It specifies CASTISISFTDTQYF.

This clone came up once. The chain carries TRBV4-2 and TRBJ1-2, with D uncertain. Germline V lookup: CDR1 LGHNA, CDR2 YNFKEQ. Trimming shortened V by 0 bases and J by 4 bases, and 12 bases separated the two germline ends. This CDR3 spans 15 amino acids. CDR3 residues: CASSQEEGRSYGYTF. DNA of the CDR3: TGTGCCAGCAGCCAAGAAGAGGGCCGGAGCTATGGCTACACCTTC.

This chain joins TRBV6-6 and TRBJ1-4; D is unresolved. The CDR3 covers 13 residues. The ends were cut back, 4 bases at V and 8 bases at J, with 11 bases in the middle. Germline V lookup: CDR1 MNHNY, CDR2 SVGAGI (reference sequence). CDR3 nucleotides: TGTGCCAGCAGTTCCGATCCGGTGGAAAAACTGTTTTTT. This encodes CASSSDPVEKLFF.

The V and J genes are TRBV27 and TRBJ2-5; 8 bases match TRBD2. Per the germline V gene, CDR1 is MNHEY and CDR2 is SMNVEV (reference sequence). With 2 bases clipped from V and 1 base from J, the junction kept 3 bases outside the gene matches. This CDR3 region has 15 residues. The CDR3: CASSLAGGFQETQYF. The CDR3 DNA follows: TGTGCCAGCAGTTTAGCGGGGGGATTCCAAGAGACCCAGTACTTC.

The rearrangement links TRBV19 to TRBJ1-2; TRBD1 matches at 7 bases. Germline CDR1 is LNHDA and CDR2 is SQIVND (reference sequence). The CDR3 sequence is 15 residues long. V dropped 5 bases and J dropped 0; count of bases not matched to a gene: 6. The CDR3 here is CASSLQGNANYGYTF. The CDR3 nucleotides read TGTGCCAGTAGTCTACAGGGGAACGCTAACTATGGCTACACCTTC.

The rearrangement joins TRBV27 to TRBJ2-3; 7 positions agree with TRBD1. Germline CDR1 reads MNHEY; CDR2 reads SMNVEV (reference sequence). CDR3 length: 13 amino acids. The junction had 0 bases not matched to a gene; V was cut back by 6 bases and J by 0 bases. As DNA, the CDR3 is TGTGCCAGCAGGACAGGGAGCACAGATACGCAGTATTTT. Translating it yields CASRTGSTDTQYF.

This clone was seen once. The chain has TRBV11-3 and TRBJ2-7, with D possibly TRBD2 on 5 matching bases. The CDR3 sequence is 12 residues long. V gave up 5 bases and J gave up 6 bases, with 11 bases separating them. In germline, CDR1 is SGHNT, CDR2 YENEEA. CDR3 region: CASSPWTGEQYF. Written as DNA, the CDR3 is TGTGCCAGCAGCCCCTGGACTGGCGAGCAGTACTTC.

In its sample, this clone was seen once. V usage is TRBV7-2 and J usage is TRBJ2-1, with 8 bases that match TRBD2. V dropped 1 base and J dropped 8; count of bases not matched to a gene: 4. The CDR3 covers 14 residues. Germline V gene sequence: CDR1 SGHTA, CDR2 FQGNSA. Written as DNA, the CDR3 is TGTGCCAGCAGCTTAGGGTACGGGAGGGATGAGCAGTTCTTC. As protein: CASSLGYGRDEQFF.

The chain uses TRBV27 and TRBJ1-5; 7 bases are shared with TRBD1. This CDR3 spans 14 amino acids. V shed 2 bases and J 7 bases; nucleotides not matched to a gene: 5. CDR1 and CDR2 from the germline V gene are MNHEY and SMNVEV (reference sequence). The CDR3 bases are TGTGCCAGCAGTTTAATAGGGACAGCACAGCCCCAGCATTTT. It yields the protein CASSLIGTAQPQHF.

V and J are TRBV25-1 and TRBJ1-2; unclear D gene. The CDR3 consists of 12 residues. Trimming removed 2 bases at V and 6 bases at J, with 7 bases between. Germline V gene lookup returns CDR1 MGHDK and CDR2 SYGVNS. CDR3 bases: TGTGCCAGCAGTGAACTGGCAAATGGCTACACCTTC. This translates into CASSELANGYTF.

The chain has TRBV29-1 and TRBJ1-1; possible D gene TRBD1, 5 bases. The V gene's germline CDR1 is SQVTM and CDR2 ANQGSEA. This CDR3 is 13 amino acids long. Trimming left V 3 bases short and J 0 bases short, with 8 bases between. The CDR3 sequence is CSVETRVNTEAFF. The CDR3, as DNA: TGCAGCGTTGAGACCAGGGTGAACACTGAAGCTTTCTTT.

This chain links TRBV6-1 with TRBJ1-2; D may be TRBD1 (6 bases). The V and J ends lost 6 bases and 4 bases respectively, with 12 bases between them. This CDR3 has 13 amino acids. Germline V gives CDR1 MNHNS, CDR2 SASEGT. CDR3 bases: TGTGCCAGCAGGATACAGGGTACCTATGGCTACACCTTC. It encodes CASRIQGTYGYTF.

CDR3 residues: CASSLRLAGGPHNEQFF. The CDR3 DNA reads as TGCGCCAGCAGCCTCAGACTAGCGGGAGGGCCTCACAATGAGCAGTTCTTC. The V gene is TRBV4-1, the J gene TRBJ2-1, with 14 bases matching TRBD2. Germline assignment: CDR1 MGHRA and CDR2 YSYEKL. The CDR3 totals 17 residues. Trimming removed 4 bases from V and 5 bases from J; junction bases left unmatched: 7.